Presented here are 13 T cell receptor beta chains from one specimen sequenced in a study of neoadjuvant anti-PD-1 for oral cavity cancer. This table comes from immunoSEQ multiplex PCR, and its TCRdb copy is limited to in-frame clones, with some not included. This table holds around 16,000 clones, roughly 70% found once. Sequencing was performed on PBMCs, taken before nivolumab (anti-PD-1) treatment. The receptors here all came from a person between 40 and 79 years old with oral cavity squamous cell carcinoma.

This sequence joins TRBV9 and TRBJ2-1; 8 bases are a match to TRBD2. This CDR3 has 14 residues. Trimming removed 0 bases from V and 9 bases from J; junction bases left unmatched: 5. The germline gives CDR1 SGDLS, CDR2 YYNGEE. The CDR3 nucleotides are TGTGCCAGCAGCGTAGGCGGGAGGTCTAGTGAGCAGTTCTTC. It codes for CASSVGGRSSEQFF.

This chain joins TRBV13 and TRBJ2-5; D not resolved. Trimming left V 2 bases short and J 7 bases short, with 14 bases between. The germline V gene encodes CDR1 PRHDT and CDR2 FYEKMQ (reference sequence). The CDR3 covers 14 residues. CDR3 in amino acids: CASSLRRSMGTQYF. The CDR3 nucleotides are TGTGCCAGCAGCTTACGGCGGTCGATGGGGACCCAGTACTTC.

As DNA, the CDR3 is TGTGCCAGCAGTGGATTACCGGGACAGGGGGAAGCTTTCTTT. Amino acid sequence: CASSGLPGQGEAFF. The chain is built from TRBV6-4 and TRBJ1-1; 10 nucleotides align to TRBD1. V shed 4 bases, J shed 8 bases, and the junction held 7 bases outside the gene matches. From germline, CDR1 is MRHNA and CDR2 SNTAGT. The CDR3 is made up of 14 amino acids.

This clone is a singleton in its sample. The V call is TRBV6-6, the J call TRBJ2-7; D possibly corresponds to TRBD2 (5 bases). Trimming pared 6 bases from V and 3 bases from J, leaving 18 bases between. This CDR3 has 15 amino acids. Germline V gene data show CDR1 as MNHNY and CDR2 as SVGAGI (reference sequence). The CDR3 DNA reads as TGTGCCAGCAGACCTTTTTACGAGGGCCGCTACGAGCAGTACTTC. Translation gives CASRPFYEGRYEQYF.

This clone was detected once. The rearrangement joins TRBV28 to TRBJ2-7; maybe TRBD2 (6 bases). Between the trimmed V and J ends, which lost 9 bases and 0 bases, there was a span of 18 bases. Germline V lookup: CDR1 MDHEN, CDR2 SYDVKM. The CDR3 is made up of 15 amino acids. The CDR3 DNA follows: TGTGCCAGTAGGGCGGGGCAAGGTTACTCCTACGAGCAGTACTTC. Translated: CASRAGQGYSYEQYF. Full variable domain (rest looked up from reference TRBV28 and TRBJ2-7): DVKVTQSSRYLVKRTGEKVFLECVQDMDHENMFWYRQDPGLGLRLIYFSYDVKMKEKGDIPEGYSVSREKKERFSLILESASTNQTSMYLCASRAGQGYSYEQYFGPGTRLTVT.

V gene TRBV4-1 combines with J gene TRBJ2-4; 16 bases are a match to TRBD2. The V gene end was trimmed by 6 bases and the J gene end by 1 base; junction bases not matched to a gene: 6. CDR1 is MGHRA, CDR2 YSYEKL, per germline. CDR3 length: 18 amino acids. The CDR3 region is CASSRGLAGGSAKNIQYF. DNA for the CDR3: TGCGCCAGCAGTCGGGGACTAGCGGGGGGGAGCGCCAAAAACATTCAGTACTTC.

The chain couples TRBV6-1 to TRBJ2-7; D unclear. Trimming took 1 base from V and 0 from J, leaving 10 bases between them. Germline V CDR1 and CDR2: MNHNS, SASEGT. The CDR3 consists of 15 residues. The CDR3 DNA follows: TGTGCCAGCAGTGAAGGACATGGTAGCTCCTACGAGCAGTACTTC. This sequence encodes CASSEGHGSSYEQYF.

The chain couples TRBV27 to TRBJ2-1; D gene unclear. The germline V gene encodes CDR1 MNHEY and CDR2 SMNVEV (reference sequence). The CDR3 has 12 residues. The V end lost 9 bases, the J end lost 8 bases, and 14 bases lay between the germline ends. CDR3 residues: CASWSNRDEQFF. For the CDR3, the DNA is TGTGCCAGTTGGTCTAATAGGGATGAGCAGTTCTTC.

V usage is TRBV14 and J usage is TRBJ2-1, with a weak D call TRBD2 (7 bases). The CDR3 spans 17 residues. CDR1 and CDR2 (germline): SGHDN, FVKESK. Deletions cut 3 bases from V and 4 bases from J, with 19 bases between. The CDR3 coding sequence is TGTGCCAGCAGCCATGGGGGGCTAGCGGCATTATACAATGAGCAGTTCTTC. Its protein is CASSHGGLAALYNEQFF.

Here the CDR3 DNA reads TGTGCCAGCAGGGACGCCACGGACCCCTACGAGCAGTACTTC. Amino acids: CASRDATDPYEQYF. The chain uses TRBV6-5 and TRBJ2-7, with D unresolved. The V end lost 6 bases, the J end lost 2 bases, and 14 bases lay between the germline ends. Germline loops: CDR1 MNHEY, CDR2 SVGAGI. CDR3 size: 14 residues.

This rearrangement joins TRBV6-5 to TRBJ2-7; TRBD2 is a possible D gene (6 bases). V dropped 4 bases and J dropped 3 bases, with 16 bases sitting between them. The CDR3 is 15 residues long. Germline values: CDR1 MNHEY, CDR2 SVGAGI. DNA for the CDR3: TGTGCCAGCAGTTCTAGGTGGAGGGTCGGCTACGAGCAGTACTTC. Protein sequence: CASSSRWRVGYEQYF.

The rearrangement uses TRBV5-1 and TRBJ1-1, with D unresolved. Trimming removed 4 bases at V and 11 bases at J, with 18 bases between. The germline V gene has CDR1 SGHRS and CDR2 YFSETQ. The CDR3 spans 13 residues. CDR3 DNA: TGCGCCAGCAGCCCACGGAACGCGGGTGAGGCTTTCTTT. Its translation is CASSPRNAGEAFF.

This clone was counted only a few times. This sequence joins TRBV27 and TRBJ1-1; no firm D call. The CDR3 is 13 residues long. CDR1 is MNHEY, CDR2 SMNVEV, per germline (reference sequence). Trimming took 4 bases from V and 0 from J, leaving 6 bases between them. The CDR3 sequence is CASSSRLNTEAFF. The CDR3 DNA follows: TGTGCCAGCAGTTCCCGTTTGAACACTGAAGCTTTCTTT.